This T cell receptor (beta chain) was profiled in a study of T cells in Graves' hyperthyroidism and ophthalmopathy. Study-level findings and limits: The authors' 13 V-J model separated ophthalmopathy from stable hyperthyroidism. Within blood appeared most thyroid clonotypes that had expanded above 0.001.

Using RNA transcripts as the source, TCR beta CDR3 regions were amplified. The study used the HTBI primer set for a first-round RT-PCR of the TCR CDR3. Using its own MiXCR run on the multiplex PCR reads, TCRdb lists one record per CDR3 protein. This sample carries about 330,000 distinct CDR3 sequences, approximately 13% of them seen once, and the ten largest clones take roughly 35%. This clonotype was seen ten or more times. The antigen remains undetermined. Material for sequencing was blood. The TCR was taken from a woman between 40 and 50 years old with Graves' ophthalmopathy.

The CDR3 sequence is CASSLASRVETQYF. DNA for the CDR3: TGTGCCAGCAGCTTAGCGAGCAGGGTTGAGACCCAGTACTTC. The chain has TRBV7-2 and TRBJ2-5, with a weak D call TRBD1 (5 bases). Trimming stripped 0 bases from V and 5 bases from J, with 10 bases between. CDR3 length: 14 residues. Germline lookup yields CDR1 SGHTA and CDR2 FQGNSA. Filled out from reference TRBV7-2 and TRBJ2-5, the complete variable domain reads GAGVSQSPSNKVTEKGKDVELRCDPISGHTALYWYRQSLGQGLEFLIYFQGNSAPDKSGLPSDRFSAERTGGSVSTLTIQRTQQEDSAVYLCASSLASRVETQYFGPGTRLLVL.